The 4 T cell receptor beta chains below all came from one sample that was sequenced in a study of T cell repertoires in cytomegalovirus infection. TCRdb redid the calling of the reads with MiXCR, one entry per CDR3 protein. Of about 600,000 distinct CDR3 sequences listed, roughly 26% were seen once; the top ten hold roughly 8%. The specimen was CD8+ T cells from PBMCs. These receptors originate from a human donor in good health (CMV status not recorded). Some clones in this sample may be carry-over from other donors' samples.

This clonotype came up a few times. The chain couples TRBV20-1 to TRBJ2-3; D possibly corresponds to TRBD2 (6 bases). The V end was cut by 6 bases, the J end by 3 bases, with 16 bases between. Germline assignment: CDR1 DFQATT and CDR2 SNEGSKA (reference sequence). The CDR3 has 14 amino acids. This CDR3 is CSATGEKHTDTQYF. The DNA of the CDR3 is TGCAGTGCCACGGGGGAAAAACATACAGATACGCAGTATTTT.

A few counts support this clonotype. The J gene is TRBJ2-1, the V gene TRBV4-1, with TRBD2 matching 12 bases. Per the germline V gene, CDR1 is MGHRA and CDR2 is YSYEKL. J gave up 7 bases and V 1 base, and 8 bases lay outside the gene matches. The CDR3 covers 17 residues. The CDR3 DNA is TGCGCCAGCAGCCAAGCCCCTTCTAGCGGGGGGGCTAATGAGCAGTTCTTC. Protein: CASSQAPSSGGANEQFF.

This chain connects TRBV7-9 to TRBJ1-5, with D perhaps matching TRBD1 (5 bases). This CDR3 comprises 14 residues. Per the germline V gene, CDR1 is SEHNR and CDR2 is FQNEAQ (reference sequence). Trimming removed 5 bases at V and 5 bases at J, with 13 bases between. CDR3 sequence reads: CASSPLGGDQPQHF. The CDR3 nucleotides read TGTGCCAGCAGCCCCCTCGGGGGTGATCAGCCCCAGCATTTT.

The chain couples TRBV15 to TRBJ2-1, with TRBD1 identical over 8 bases. Trimming cost V 4 bases and J 4 bases; bases outside gene matches: 9. This CDR3 comprises 16 residues. Germline V gene data show CDR1 as LNHNV and CDR2 as YYDKDF (reference sequence). The DNA for the CDR3 is TGTGCCACCAGCACCCCCGGGACAGGACAATACAATGAGCAGTTCTTC. Encoded protein: CATSTPGTGQYNEQFF.